The 25 T cell receptor beta chains in this list originate from one sample, sequenced in a study of cytomegalovirus exposure and HLA in healthy donors. A multiplex PCR was run with 60 Vbeta primers and 13 Jbeta primers. TCRdb keeps only in-frame clones here, not all; method: immunoSEQ multiplex PCR. The sample lists 150,000 to 200,000 clones, around nine tenths occurring once. Sequencing used PBMCs. These receptors were obtained from a woman younger than 30 in good health and CMV-seronegative.

The rearrangement uses TRBV5-1 and TRBJ1-4, with TRBD1 as a possible D gene (6 bases). This CDR3 region has 15 residues. Per germline, CDR1 SGHRS and CDR2 YFSETQ. Deletions cut 4 bases from V and 5 bases from J, with 15 bases between. The CDR3 protein is CASSLVGGPNEKLFF. In DNA form, the CDR3 reads TGCGCCAGCAGCCTGGTGGGGGGGCCAAATGAAAAACTGTTTTTT.

This clone has a single count. The chain uses TRBV6-5 and TRBJ2-3; 7 nucleotides align to TRBD2. In germline, CDR1 is MNHEY, CDR2 SVGAGI. This CDR3 comprises 13 residues. The ends lost 7 bases at V and 3 bases at J; junction bases unmatched: 4. This chain's CDR3 is CASTSGKTDTQYF. CDR3 nucleotides: TGTGCCAGCACCAGCGGGAAGACAGATACGCAGTATTTT.

The CDR3 DNA reads TGTGCCAGCAGCTCCCACCCGGGACTAGAGGGGATGGGCGAGACCCAGTACTTC. It codes for CASSSHPGLEGMGETQYF. The rearrangement joins TRBV11-2 to TRBJ2-5, with 8 bases that match TRBD2. This CDR3 spans 18 amino acids. The V gene's germline CDR1 is SGHAT and CDR2 FQNNGV. The trim removed 4 bases at V and 5 bases at J, leaving 18 bases unmatched.

The genes are TRBV6-4 and TRBJ2-6; D gene unclear. The V and J ends lost 2 bases and 0 bases respectively, with 8 bases between them. The CDR3 has 16 amino acids. Germline CDR1 reads MRHNA; CDR2 reads SNTAGT. DNA for the CDR3: TGTGCCAGCAGTGACACACAGTCCTCTGGGGCCAACGTCCTGACTTTC. Translated: CASSDTQSSGANVLTF.

This chain links TRBV19 with TRBJ1-3; D is unresolved. Trimming shortened V by 5 bases and J by 4 bases, and 12 bases separated the two germline ends. Germline loops: CDR1 LNHDA, CDR2 SQIVND (reference sequence). This CDR3 contains 14 residues. In DNA, the CDR3 is TGTGCCAGTAGTCCGGGGAAAGAAGGAAACACCATATATTTT. Its translation: CASSPGKEGNTIYF.

This chain links TRBV5-4 with TRBJ1-6, with D possibly matching TRBD1 (5 bases). The CDR3 consists of 13 residues. Germline loops: CDR1 SGHNT, CDR2 YYREEE (reference sequence). V gave up 5 bases and J gave up 9 bases, with 12 bases separating them. The CDR3 DNA is TGTGCCAGCAGTTGGGGGGAGGGTTCACCCCTCCACTTT. It specifies CASSWGEGSPLHF. Full variable domain (rest looked up from reference TRBV5-4 and TRBJ1-6): ETGVTQSPTHLIKTRGQQVTLRCSSQSGHNTVSWYQQALGQGPQFIFQYYREEENGRGNFPPRFSGLQFPNYSSELNVNALELDDSALYLCASSWGEGSPLHFGNGTRLTVT.

V and J are TRBV30 and TRBJ2-7; D is ambiguous. V lost 0 bases and J 1 base, leaving 10 bases between the germline ends. Germline V gene lookup returns CDR1 GTSNPN and CDR2 SVGIG (reference sequence). The CDR3 contains 14 residues. In DNA form, the CDR3 reads TGTGCCTGGAGTGTAAGAACACCTTCCTACGAGCAGTACTTC. The encoded protein is CAWSVRTPSYEQYF.

The chain is built from TRBV7-2 and TRBJ1-2; perhaps TRBD1 as D (5 bases). Germline V gene sequence: CDR1 SGHTA, CDR2 FQGNSA. The CDR3 sequence is 15 residues long. The V end lost 0 bases, the J end lost 4 bases, and 12 bases lay between the germline ends. For the CDR3, the DNA is TGTGCCAGCAGCTTAGCGCAGGGAAGGGGCTATGGCTACACCTTC. Translation: CASSLAQGRGYGYTF.

V gene TRBV30 combines with J gene TRBJ1-4; TRBD1 agrees at 12 bases. The CDR3 has 16 amino acids. J lost 7 bases, V lost 7 bases, and 13 bases had no gene match. Germline V lookup: CDR1 GTSNPN, CDR2 SVGIG (reference sequence). The chain's CDR3 is CASRTGTGGESEKLFF. CDR3 DNA sequence: TGTGCCTCCCGGACCGGGACAGGGGGCGAGAGTGAAAAACTGTTTTTT.

This clone was counted once. The rearrangement uses TRBV6-1 and TRBJ2-3; the match to TRBD1 covers 8 bases. The CDR3 has 15 amino acids. Germline CDR1 and CDR2: MNHNS and SASEGT. With V trimmed by 6 bases and J by 3 bases, 8 bases remained unmatched. This CDR3 is CASSLWTGYTDTQYF. CDR3 DNA: TGTGCCAGCAGCTTGTGGACAGGGTATACAGATACGCAGTATTTT.

The V call is TRBV5-4, the J call TRBJ1-6, with TRBD1 as a possible D gene (6 bases). The V end lost 1 base, the J end lost 6 bases, and 8 bases lay between the germline ends. The CDR3 has 14 amino acids. Germline V gene sequence: CDR1 SGHNT, CDR2 YYREEE (reference sequence). CDR3 DNA: TGTGCCAGCAGCTTGACAGGGATTAATTCACCCCTCCACTTT. Amino acid sequence: CASSLTGINSPLHF.

The CDR3 loop reads CASSQDRWTGGNQPQHF. Written as DNA, the CDR3 is TGTGCCAGCAGCCAAGATCGCTGGACAGGGGGCAATCAGCCCCAGCATTTT. This sequence joins TRBV4-2 and TRBJ1-5, with 9 bases that match TRBD1. This CDR3 region has 17 residues. The trim removed 0 bases at V and 2 bases at J, leaving 5 bases unmatched. Germline V gene data show CDR1 as LGHNA and CDR2 as YNFKEQ.

The chain links TRBV5-1 to TRBJ2-7, with D hard to call. V was trimmed by 4 bases and J by 1 base, leaving 9 bases between them. CDR1 is SGHRS, CDR2 YFSETQ, per germline. The CDR3 extends over 13 amino acids. The CDR3 DNA sequence: TGCGCCAGCAGCGGCATCGGGTCCTACGAGCAGTACTTC. Protein: CASSGIGSYEQYF.

The CDR3 nucleotides read TGTGCCAGCAGCTTGAAGGGGCTCGGCTATGGCTACACCTTC. It is translated as CASSLKGLGYGYTF. V usage is TRBV5-4 and J usage is TRBJ1-2; a weak D match, TRBD1 (5 bases). The CDR3 is 14 amino acids. CDR1 is SGHNT and CDR2 is YYREEE in the germline V gene (reference sequence). With 1 base removed from V and 4 bases from J, the gap between germline ends came to 11 bases.

The chain recombines TRBV6-5 with TRBJ1-4, with D tentatively TRBD1 (5 bases). CDR3 length equals 12 residues. Trimming took off 11 bases at V and 2 bases at J, with 9 bases between the two ends. The V gene's germline CDR1 is MNHEY and CDR2 SVGAGI. The CDR3: CARRGTNEKLFF. CDR3 DNA sequence: TGTGCCCGCCGGGGGACTAATGAAAAACTGTTTTTT.

The rearrangement uses TRBV11-3 and TRBJ2-7; the D gene is possibly TRBD2 (5 bases). The CDR3 is 14 residues long. Germline CDR1 is SGHNT and CDR2 is YENEEA. V was trimmed by 0 bases and J by 4 bases, leaving 10 bases between them. The CDR3 DNA follows: TGTGCCAGCAGCTTAGATACTAGACCGTACGAGCAGTACTTC. It yields the protein CASSLDTRPYEQYF.

The J gene is TRBJ2-5, the V gene TRBV19, with a weak D call TRBD1 (6 bases). The ends were cut back, 4 bases at V and 2 bases at J, with 11 bases in the middle. The CDR3 loop spans 14 amino acids. From germline, CDR1 is LNHDA and CDR2 SQIVND (reference sequence). CDR3 in amino acids: CASSTGALQETQYF. The CDR3 DNA sequence: TGTGCCAGTAGTACAGGGGCCCTGCAAGAGACCCAGTACTTC.

The J gene is TRBJ2-2, the V gene TRBV7-9, with unresolved D. Trimming shortened V by 1 base and J by 11 bases, and 11 bases separated the two germline ends. Looked up from germline, CDR1 is SEHNR and CDR2 is FQNEAQ (reference sequence). The CDR3 extends over 13 amino acids. Here the CDR3 reads CASSLDPGGELFF. CDR3 DNA sequence: TGTGCCAGCAGCTTAGACCCAGGTGGCGAGCTGTTTTTT. Using reference TRBV7-9 and TRBJ2-2 for the parts outside the CDR3, the full variable domain is DTGVSQNPRHKITKRGQNVTFRCDPISEHNRLYWYRQTLGQGPEFLTYFQNEAQLEKSRLLSDRFSAERPKGSFSTLEIQRTEQGDSAMYLCASSLDPGGELFFGEGSRLTVL.

The chain is built from TRBV19 and TRBJ1-4; D is unclear. Germline CDR1 reads LNHDA; CDR2 reads SQIVND (reference sequence). The CDR3 runs 13 residues. Trimming pared 9 bases from V and 7 bases from J, leaving 15 bases between. CDR3 residues: CASNRRQAEKLFF. CDR3 bases: TGTGCCAGCAATCGGAGGCAAGCTGAAAAACTGTTTTTT.

The chain carries TRBV27 and TRBJ2-7, with D possibly being TRBD1 (6 bases). The V end lost 2 bases, the J end lost 2 bases, and 19 bases lay between the germline ends. CDR3 length equals 17 residues. Germline V gives CDR1 MNHEY, CDR2 SMNVEV (reference sequence). The chain's CDR3 is CASSLKPTGQGPYEQYF. The DNA of the CDR3 is TGTGCCAGCAGTTTAAAACCCACAGGGCAAGGGCCCTACGAGCAGTACTTC.

This chain links TRBV9 with TRBJ1-2; D remains ambiguous. CDR3 length: 14 residues. Looked up from germline, CDR1 is SGDLS and CDR2 is YYNGEE. V was cut by 0 bases and J by 6 bases, with 12 bases left in between. CDR3 sequence reads: CASSVGPGTDGYTF. The CDR3, as DNA: TGTGCCAGCAGCGTAGGTCCGGGAACCGATGGCTACACCTTC. The entire variable domain, with the rest obtained from reference TRBV9 and TRBJ1-2, is as follows: DSGVTQTPKHLITATGQRVTLRCSPRSGDLSVYWYQQSLDQGLQFLIQYYNGEERAKGNILERFSAQQFPDLHSELNLSSLELGDSALYFCASSVGPGTDGYTFGSGTRLTVV.

This clone was detected only once. This sequence joins TRBV30 and TRBJ1-4; tentative D call: TRBD1 (5 bases). The CDR3 has 15 residues. CDR1 is GTSNPN and CDR2 is SVGIG in the germline V gene (reference sequence). Trimming cost V 5 bases and J 1 base, with 14 bases left between them. The CDR3 DNA reads TGTGCCTGGGGTGCCCAGGGAGGAACTAATGAAAAACTGTTTTTT. It codes for CAWGAQGGTNEKLFF.

The CDR3 protein is CASSQDIQGARYEQYF. The CDR3 DNA reads TGCGCCAGCAGCCAAGATATTCAGGGGGCGAGGTACGAGCAGTACTTC. The V and J genes are TRBV4-1 and TRBJ2-7; 8 bases map to TRBD1. V trimming: 0 bases; J trimming: 4 bases; junction bases outside the gene matches: 8. CDR1 and CDR2 from the germline V gene are MGHRA and YSYEKL. The CDR3 spans 16 residues.

The chain is built from TRBV19 and TRBJ1-5, with D possibly TRBD1 on 6 matching bases. Germline V gene lookup returns CDR1 LNHDA and CDR2 SQIVND (reference sequence). CDR3 length: 14 amino acids. V was cut by 4 bases and J by 6 bases, with 13 bases left in between. CDR3 DNA sequence: TGTGCCAGTAGTAGTTTCGGGGGGCCTCAGCCCCAGCATTTT. This codes for CASSSFGGPQPQHF.

This clone has a single count. The rearrangement links TRBV7-9 to TRBJ1-6, with 10 nucleotides matching TRBD1. Germline CDR1 reads SEHNR; CDR2 reads FQNEAQ (reference sequence). This CDR3 spans 15 amino acids. After removal of 7 bases from V and 9 bases from J, the junction contained 9 bases not matched to a gene. The CDR3 DNA reads TGTGCCAGCACCCATGGGGGGACAGGGGTTTCACCCCTCCACTTT. This encodes CASTHGGTGVSPLHF.